The source of this TCR beta chain is a study of blood T cell repertoires in COVID-19. V lost 7 bases and J lost 9; bases outside the gene matches: 11. Germline CDR1 and CDR2: MNHEY and SVGAGI. The CDR3 contains 14 residues. The repertoire was sequenced with immunoSEQ multiplex PCR; TCRdb's copy has only in-frame clones and lacks some. The repertoire holds 200,000 to 250,000 clones, with around 81% as singletons. Participants spanned ages about 18 to 90 years and resided in roughly 22 US areas. The sample comprised PBMCs or T cells enriched from blood (not recorded which). The chain recombines TRBV6-5 with TRBJ2-3; 9 bases map to TRBD1. The TCR comes from a woman aged 45-59 years with acute COVID-19. In DNA, the CDR3 is TGTGCCAGCATTAAACAGGGGGCCGCTGGCACGCAGTATTTT. Its translation is CASIKQGAAGTQYF.